The T cell receptor beta chain described here comes from a study of control samples from healthy donors and cancer patients. This clone appeared a single time. The CDR3 has 12 residues. Trimming shortened V by 3 bases and J by 6 bases, and 6 bases separated the two germline ends. Measured with immunoSEQ multiplex PCR; TCRdb has only the in-frame clones, and not every one. The repertoire holds over 75,000 clones, around four fifths seen once, with 15% to 20% in the top ten. The source is a man between 25 and 39 years old in good health. Sample: blood. This sequence joins TRBV12-3 or TRBV12-4 and TRBJ2-4; D ambiguous. CDR3 nucleotides: TGTGCCAGCAGTTTTGGAAGAAACATTCAGTACTTC. As protein: CASSFGRNIQYF.